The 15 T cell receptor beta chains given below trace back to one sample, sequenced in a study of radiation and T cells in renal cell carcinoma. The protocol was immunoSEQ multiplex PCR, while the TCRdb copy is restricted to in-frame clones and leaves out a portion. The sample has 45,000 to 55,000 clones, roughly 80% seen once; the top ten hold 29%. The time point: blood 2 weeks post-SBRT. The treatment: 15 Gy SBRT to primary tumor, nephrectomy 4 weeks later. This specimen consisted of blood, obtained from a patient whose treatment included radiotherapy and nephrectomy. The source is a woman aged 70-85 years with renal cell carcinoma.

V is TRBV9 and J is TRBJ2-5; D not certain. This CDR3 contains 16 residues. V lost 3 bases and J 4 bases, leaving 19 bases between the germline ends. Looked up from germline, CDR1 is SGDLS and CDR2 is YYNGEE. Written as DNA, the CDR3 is TGTGCCAGCAGCGCCGGCGCGGCAGGCAGTGGAGAGACCCAGTACTTC. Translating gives CASSAGAAGSGETQYF.

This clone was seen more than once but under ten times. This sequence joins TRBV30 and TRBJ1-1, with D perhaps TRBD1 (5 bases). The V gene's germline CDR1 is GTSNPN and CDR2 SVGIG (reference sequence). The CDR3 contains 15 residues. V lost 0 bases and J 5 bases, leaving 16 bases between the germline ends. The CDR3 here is CAWSVQILGVTEAFF. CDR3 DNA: TGTGCCTGGAGTGTACAAATCTTAGGGGTAACTGAAGCTTTCTTT.

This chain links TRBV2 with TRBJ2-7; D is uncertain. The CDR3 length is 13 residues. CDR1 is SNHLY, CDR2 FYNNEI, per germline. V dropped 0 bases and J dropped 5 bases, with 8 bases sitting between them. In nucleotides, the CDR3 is TGTGCCAGCAGTGAAGCGAGTTGGGACGAGCAGTACTTC. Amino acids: CASSEASWDEQYF.

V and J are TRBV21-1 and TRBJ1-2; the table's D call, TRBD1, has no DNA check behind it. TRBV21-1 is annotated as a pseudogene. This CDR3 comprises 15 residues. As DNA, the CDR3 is TGTGCCAGCAGCAAGACAGGGGCCCTTCACTATGGCTACACCTTC. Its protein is CASSKTGALHYGYTF.

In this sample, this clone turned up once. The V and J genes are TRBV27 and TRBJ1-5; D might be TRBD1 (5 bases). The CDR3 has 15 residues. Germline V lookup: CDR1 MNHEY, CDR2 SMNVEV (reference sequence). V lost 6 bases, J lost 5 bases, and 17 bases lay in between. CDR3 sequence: CASSPGPPRDQPQHF. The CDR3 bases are TGTGCCAGCAGCCCCGGGCCACCCAGGGATCAGCCCCAGCATTTT.

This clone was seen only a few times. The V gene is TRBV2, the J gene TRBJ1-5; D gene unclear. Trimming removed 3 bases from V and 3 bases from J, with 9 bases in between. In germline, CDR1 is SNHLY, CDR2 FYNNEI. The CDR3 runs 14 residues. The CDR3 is CASSDRPINQPQHF. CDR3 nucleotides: TGTGCCAGCAGTGACAGACCCATCAATCAGCCCCAGCATTTT. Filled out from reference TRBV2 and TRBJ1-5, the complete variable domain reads EPEVTQTPSHQVTQMGQEVILRCVPISNHLYFYWYRQILGQKVEFLVSFYNNEISEKSEIFDDQFSVERPDGSNFTLKIRSTKLEDSAMYFCASSDRPINQPQHFGDGTRLSIL.

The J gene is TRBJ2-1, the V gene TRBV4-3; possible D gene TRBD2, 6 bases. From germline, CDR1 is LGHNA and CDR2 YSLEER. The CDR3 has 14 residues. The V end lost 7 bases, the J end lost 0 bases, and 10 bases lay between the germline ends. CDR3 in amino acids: CASNSGYSYNEQFF. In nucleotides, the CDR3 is TGCGCCAGCAATAGCGGTTACTCCTACAATGAGCAGTTCTTC.

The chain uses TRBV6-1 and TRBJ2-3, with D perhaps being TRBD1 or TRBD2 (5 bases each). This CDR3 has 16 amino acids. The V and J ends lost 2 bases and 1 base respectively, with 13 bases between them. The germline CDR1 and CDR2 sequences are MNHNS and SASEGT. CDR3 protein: CASSEWARGGTDTQYF. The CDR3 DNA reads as TGTGCCAGCAGTGAATGGGCTAGGGGAGGCACAGATACGCAGTATTTT.

The CDR3 DNA follows: TGCGCCAGCAGCCAGACCAGCGACAGGGTCCCCTACGAGCAGTACTTC. Its translation is CASSQTSDRVPYEQYF. The chain employs TRBV4-1 and TRBJ2-7; TRBD1 agrees at 7 bases. Germline-derived CDR1 and CDR2 are MGHRA and YSYEKL. Unmatched junction bases numbered 10, after V lost 3 bases and J lost 2 bases. The CDR3 has 16 residues.

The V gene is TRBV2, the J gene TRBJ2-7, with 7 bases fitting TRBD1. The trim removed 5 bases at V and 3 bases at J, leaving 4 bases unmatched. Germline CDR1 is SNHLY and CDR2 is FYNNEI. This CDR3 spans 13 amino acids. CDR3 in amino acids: CASSLTGYYEQYF. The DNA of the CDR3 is TGTGCCAGCAGTTTGACAGGGTACTACGAGCAGTACTTC.

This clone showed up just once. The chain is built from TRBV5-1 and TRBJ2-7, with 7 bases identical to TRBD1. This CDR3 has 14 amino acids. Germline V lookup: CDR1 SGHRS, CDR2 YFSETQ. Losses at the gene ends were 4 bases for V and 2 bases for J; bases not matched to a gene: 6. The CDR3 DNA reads TGCGCCAGCAGCCCTGGGACAGTTACCTACGAGCAGTACTTC. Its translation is CASSPGTVTYEQYF.

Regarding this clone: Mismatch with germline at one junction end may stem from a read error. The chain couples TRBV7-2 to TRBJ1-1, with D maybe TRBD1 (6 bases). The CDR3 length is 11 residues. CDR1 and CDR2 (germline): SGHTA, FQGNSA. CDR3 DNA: TGTGCCAGCAGCTTTAGCAGGGGCCTACTCTTT. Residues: CASSFSRGLLF. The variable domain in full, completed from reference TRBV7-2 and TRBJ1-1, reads GAGVSQSPSNKVTEKGKDVELRCDPISGHTALYWYRQSLGQGLEFLIYFQGNSAPDKSGLPSDRFSAERTGGSVSTLTIQRTQQEDSAVYLCASSFSRGLLFGQGTRLTVV.

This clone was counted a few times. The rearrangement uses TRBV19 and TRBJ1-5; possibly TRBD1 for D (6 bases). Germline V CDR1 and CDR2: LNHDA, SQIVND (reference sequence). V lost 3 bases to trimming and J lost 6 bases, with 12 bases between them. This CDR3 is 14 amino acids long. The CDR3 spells CASSIDGGGQPQHF. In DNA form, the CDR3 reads TGTGCCAGTAGTATCGACGGGGGCGGTCAGCCCCAGCATTTT.

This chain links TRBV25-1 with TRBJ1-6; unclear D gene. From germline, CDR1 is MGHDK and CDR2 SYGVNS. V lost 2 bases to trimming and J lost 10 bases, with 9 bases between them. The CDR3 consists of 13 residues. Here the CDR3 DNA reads TGTGCCAGCAGTGAAGGGCTGGCATCACCCCTCCACTTT. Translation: CASSEGLASPLHF.

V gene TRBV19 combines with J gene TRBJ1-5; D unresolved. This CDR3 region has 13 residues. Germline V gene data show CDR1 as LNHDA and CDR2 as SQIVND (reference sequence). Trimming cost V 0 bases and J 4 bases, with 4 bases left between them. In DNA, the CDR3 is TGTGCCAGTAGTATAGAAGCTAATCAGCCCCAGCATTTT. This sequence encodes CASSIEANQPQHF. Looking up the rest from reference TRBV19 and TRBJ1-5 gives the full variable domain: DGGITQSPKYLFRKEGQNVTLSCEQNLNHDAMYWYRQDPGQGLRLIYYSQIVNDFQKGDIAEGYSVSREKKESFPLTVTSAQKNPTAFYLCASSIEANQPQHFGDGTRLSIL.